Presented here are 5 T cell receptor beta chains from one specimen sequenced in a study of cytomegalovirus exposure and HLA in healthy donors. Amplification used 60 Vbeta primers and 13 Jbeta primers. The protocol was immunoSEQ multiplex PCR, while the TCRdb copy is restricted to in-frame clones and leaves out a portion. The sample lists about 180,000 clones; 55% to 75% were seen once. The sample was PBMCs. These receptors all come from a human donor in good health.

This clone occurred once. The chain employs TRBV2 and TRBJ2-7, with D possibly TRBD1 on 5 matching bases. The CDR3 is 12 residues long. Germline-derived CDR1 and CDR2 are SNHLY and FYNNEI. The V end lost 7 bases, the J end lost 6 bases, and 13 bases lay between the germline ends. CDR3 protein: CASTLGQSEQYF. CDR3 sequence (DNA): TGTGCCAGCACCCTGGGGCAAAGCGAGCAGTACTTC.

The chain recombines TRBV6-5 with TRBJ1-2; the D gene is possibly TRBD1 (6 bases). The germline V gene encodes CDR1 MNHEY and CDR2 SVGAGI. This CDR3 contains 15 residues. Trimming took 6 bases from V and 4 from J, leaving 18 bases between them. This chain's CDR3 is CASRVGGAASYGYTF. The CDR3, as DNA: TGTGCCAGCAGGGTGGGGGGGGCAGCGAGCTATGGCTACACCTTC.

This clone turned up a few times. This chain connects TRBV18 to TRBJ2-7; maybe TRBD1 (6 bases). The germline V gene encodes CDR1 KGHSH and CDR2 LQKENI. This CDR3 is built from 14 residues. V gave up 0 bases and J gave up 3 bases, with 9 bases separating them. CDR3 sequence reads: CASSPPIQGYEQYF. The CDR3 DNA reads TGTGCCAGCTCACCACCGATACAGGGCTACGAGCAGTACTTC.

The V call is TRBV5-1, the J call TRBJ2-5, with D perhaps TRBD2 (5 bases). The ends were cut back, 3 bases at V and 1 base at J, with 10 bases in the middle. CDR1 is SGHRS and CDR2 is YFSETQ in the germline V gene. CDR3 length: 14 residues. CDR3 bases: TGCGCCAGCAGCTATCAGGACTCCCAAGAGACCCAGTACTTC. It yields the protein CASSYQDSQETQYF. Supplemented by reference TRBV5-1 and TRBJ2-5, the full variable domain reads KAGVTQTPRYLIKTRGQQVTLSCSPISGHRSVSWYQQTPGQGLQFLFEYFSETQRNKGNFPGRFSGRQFSNSRSEMNVSTLELGDSALYLCASSYQDSQETQYFGPGTRLLVL.

This clone showed up just a few times. The chain recombines TRBV5-1 with TRBJ2-5; D is unclear. The germline V gene encodes CDR1 SGHRS and CDR2 YFSETQ. V was cut by 0 bases and J by 3 bases, with 6 bases left in between. The CDR3 has 13 residues. The CDR3 sequence is CASSLVPEETQYF. CDR3 DNA sequence: TGCGCCAGCAGCTTGGTGCCAGAAGAGACCCAGTACTTC.